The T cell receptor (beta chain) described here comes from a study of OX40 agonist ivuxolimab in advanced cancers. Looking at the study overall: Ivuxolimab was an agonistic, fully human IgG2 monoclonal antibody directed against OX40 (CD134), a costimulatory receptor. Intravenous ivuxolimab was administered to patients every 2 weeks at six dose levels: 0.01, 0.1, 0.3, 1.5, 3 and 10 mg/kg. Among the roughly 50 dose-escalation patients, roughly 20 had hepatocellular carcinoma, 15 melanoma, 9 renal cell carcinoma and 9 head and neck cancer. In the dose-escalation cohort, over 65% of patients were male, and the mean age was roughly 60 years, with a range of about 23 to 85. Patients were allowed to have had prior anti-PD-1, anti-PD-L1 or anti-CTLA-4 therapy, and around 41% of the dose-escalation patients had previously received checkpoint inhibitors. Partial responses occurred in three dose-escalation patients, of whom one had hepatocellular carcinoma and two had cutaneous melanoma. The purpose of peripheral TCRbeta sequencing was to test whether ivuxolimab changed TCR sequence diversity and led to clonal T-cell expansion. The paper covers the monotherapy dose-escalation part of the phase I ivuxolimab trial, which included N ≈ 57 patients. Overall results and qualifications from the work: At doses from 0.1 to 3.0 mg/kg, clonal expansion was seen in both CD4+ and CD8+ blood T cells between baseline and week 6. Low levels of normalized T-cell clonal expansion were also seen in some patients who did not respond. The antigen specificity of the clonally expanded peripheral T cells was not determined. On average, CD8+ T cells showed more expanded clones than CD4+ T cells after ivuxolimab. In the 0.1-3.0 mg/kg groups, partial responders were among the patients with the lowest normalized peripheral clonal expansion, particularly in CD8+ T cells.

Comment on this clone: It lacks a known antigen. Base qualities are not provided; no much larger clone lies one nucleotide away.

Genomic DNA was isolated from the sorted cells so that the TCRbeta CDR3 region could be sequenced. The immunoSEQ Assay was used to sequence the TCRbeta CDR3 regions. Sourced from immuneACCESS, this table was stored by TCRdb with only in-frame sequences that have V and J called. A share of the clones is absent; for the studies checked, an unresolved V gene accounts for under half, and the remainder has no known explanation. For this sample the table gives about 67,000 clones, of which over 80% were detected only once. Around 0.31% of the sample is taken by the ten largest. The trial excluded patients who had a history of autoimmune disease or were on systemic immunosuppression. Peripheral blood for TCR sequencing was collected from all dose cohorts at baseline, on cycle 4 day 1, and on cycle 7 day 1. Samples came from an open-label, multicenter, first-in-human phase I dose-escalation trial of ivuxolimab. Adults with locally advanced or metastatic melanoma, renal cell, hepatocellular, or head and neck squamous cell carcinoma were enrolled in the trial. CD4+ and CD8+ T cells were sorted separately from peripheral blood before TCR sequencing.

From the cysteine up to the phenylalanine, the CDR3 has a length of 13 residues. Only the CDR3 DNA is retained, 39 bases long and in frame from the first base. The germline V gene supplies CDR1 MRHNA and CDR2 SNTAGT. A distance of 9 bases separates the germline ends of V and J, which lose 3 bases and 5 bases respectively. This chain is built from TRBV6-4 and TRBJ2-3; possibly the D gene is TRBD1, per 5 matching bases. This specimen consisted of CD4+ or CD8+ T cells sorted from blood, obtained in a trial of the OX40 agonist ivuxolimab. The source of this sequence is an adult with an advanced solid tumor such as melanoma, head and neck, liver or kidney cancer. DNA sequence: TGTGCCAGCAGTGAGCTAAGGGGAGATACGCAGTATTTT. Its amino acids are CASSELRGDTQYF.